This T cell receptor (beta chain) was found in a study of blood T cell repertoires in COVID-19. Study context: The United States, Italy and Spain supplied acute and convalescent COVID-19 samples. T cells, B-cell-depleted T cells, or PBMCs provided the cDNA or gDNA that served as material.

Trimming took 8 bases from V and 5 from J, leaving 13 bases between them. Germline V gene lookup returns CDR1 MNHEY and CDR2 SVGAGI. The CDR3 is made up of 13 amino acids. Authors' processing steps: Reference gene primer amplification in the assay estimated nucleated cell counts. Sequenced by immunoSEQ multiplex PCR; TCRdb stores in-frame clones only, minus some. The DNA gave D and trimming, while V, J and clone size come from that table. The table has 70,000 to 90,000 clones, roughly 86% seen once. The chain uses TRBV6-5 and TRBJ1-5; the D gene is possibly TRBD1 (6 bases). The sequence derives from a woman older than 75 with acute or convalescent COVID-19. The sequencing sample was made of peripheral blood. The CDR3 coding sequence is TGTGCCAGCCGACCGGACAGTTATCAGCCCCAGCATTTT. Protein product: CASRPDSYQPQHF.